The 18 T cell receptor beta chains presented below share a single source sample, sequenced in a study of EBV T-cell therapy then PD-1 blockade in nasopharyngeal carcinoma. Stated treatment: AdE1-LMPpoly-expanded autologous EBV-specific T-cell therapy followed by anti-PD-1 nivolumab. Clones were read by immunoSEQ multiplex PCR, and TCRdb kept only the in-frame ones, dropping some. The sample has under 30,000 clones, around 82% seen once. These TCRs are of unknown antigen specificity. The specimen comprised CD8+ T cells from blood, sampled at day 61 from a patient whose treatment included autologous EBV-specific T cells and nivolumab. These receptors were obtained from a man between 35 and 55 years old with nasopharyngeal carcinoma.

The chain uses TRBV7-2 and TRBJ1-1; unclear D gene. V dropped 3 bases and J dropped 3 bases, with 8 bases sitting between them. Germline V gene data show CDR1 as SGHTA and CDR2 as FQGNSA. This CDR3 is built from 13 residues. In nucleotides, the CDR3 is TGTGCCAGCAGCTTTCGCGCGCACACTGAAGCTTTCTTT. Translating it yields CASSFRAHTEAFF.

This chain uses TRBV5-6 with TRBJ2-7; 10 nucleotides align to TRBD1. CDR3 length: 14 amino acids. V trimming: 1 base; J trimming: 5 bases; junction bases outside the gene matches: 3. The germline gives CDR1 SGHDT, CDR2 YYEEEE. The CDR3 DNA is TGTGCCAGCAGCTTGTCCGGGACAGGGGACGAGCAGTACTTC. Amino acids: CASSLSGTGDEQYF. Supplemented by reference TRBV5-6 and TRBJ2-7, the full variable domain reads DAGVTQSPTHLIKTRGQQVTLRCSPKSGHDTVSWYQQALGQGPQFIFQYYEEEERQRGNFPDRFSGHQFPNYSSELNVNALLLGDSALYLCASSLSGTGDEQYFGPGTRLTVT.

The chain couples TRBV4-3 to TRBJ2-2; 7 nucleotides match TRBD2. Germline V gene lookup returns CDR1 LGHNA and CDR2 YSLEER. J gave up 0 bases and V 0 bases, and 1 base lay outside the gene matches. This CDR3 region has 16 residues. The CDR3 DNA reads TGCGCCAGCAGCCAAGACAGCGGGGCGAACACCGGGGAGCTGTTTTTT. Its protein product is CASSQDSGANTGELFF.

This sequence joins TRBV6-6 and TRBJ2-3; TRBD2 aligns across 10 bases. CDR1 is MNHNY, CDR2 SVGAGI, per germline (reference sequence). V was clipped by 6 bases and J by 5 bases; unmatched bases: 8. CDR3 size: 15 residues. CDR3 coding DNA: TGTGCCAGCAGGTATCTAGCGGGGGCCAGAGATACGCAGTATTTT. Protein sequence: CASRYLAGARDTQYF.

V and J are TRBV7-9 and TRBJ1-2; D remains ambiguous. The CDR3 totals 11 residues. Trimming pared 5 bases from V and 12 bases from J, leaving 13 bases between. Germline V CDR1 and CDR2: SEHNR, FQNEAQ (reference sequence). The CDR3 loop reads CASSNDRGNTF. The CDR3 coding sequence is TGTGCCAGCAGCAACGACCGTGGGAACACCTTC.

V and J are TRBV7-3 and TRBJ2-1; 7 bases are shared with TRBD2. The V gene's germline CDR1 is SGHTA and CDR2 FQGTGA. This CDR3 has 14 residues. Trimming took 1 base from V and 6 from J; bases not matched to a gene: 3. CDR3 loop: CASSLRDYPNEQFF. The CDR3 DNA follows: TGTGCCAGCAGCTTAAGGGACTACCCCAATGAGCAGTTCTTC.

The chain has TRBV6-5 and TRBJ1-2; 8 positions match TRBD1. Trimming at V came to 5 bases and at J to 6 bases, leaving 8 bases not matched to a gene. Germline V gene data show CDR1 as MNHEY and CDR2 as SVGAGI. The CDR3 sequence is 14 residues long. The CDR3 loop reads CASSLTGGLDGYTF. In DNA, the CDR3 is TGTGCCAGCAGTCTAACAGGGGGATTGGATGGCTACACCTTC.

V usage is TRBV2 and J usage is TRBJ1-4; the D gene is possibly TRBD1 (6 bases). The CDR3 extends over 15 amino acids. The germline V and J ends were trimmed by 7 bases and 8 bases, with 20 bases remaining between them. Germline V gene lookup returns CDR1 SNHLY and CDR2 FYNNEI. DNA for the CDR3: TGTGCCAGCAATAACCGGAGGACAGCGCAAGAAAAACTGTTTTTT. Encoded protein: CASNNRRTAQEKLFF.

The chain employs TRBV27 and TRBJ2-1; the match to TRBD2 covers 7 bases. Trimming took 5 bases from V and 6 from J; bases not matched to a gene: 4. The CDR3 contains 13 residues. CDR1 MNHEY and CDR2 SMNVEV come from the germline V gene (reference sequence). CDR3 protein: CASSIGRGNEQFF. For the CDR3, the DNA is TGTGCCAGCAGTATTGGGAGGGGCAATGAGCAGTTCTTC.

J is TRBJ2-7 and V is TRBV6-2 or TRBV6-3, with D perhaps matching TRBD1 (5 bases). Trimming shortened V by 0 bases and J by 3 bases, and 6 bases separated the two germline ends. The CDR3 sequence is 13 residues long. The germline gives CDR1 MNHEY, CDR2 SVGEGT. CDR3 nucleotide sequence: TGTGCCAGCAGTTACTCGGACAACTACGAGCAGTACTTC. Protein: CASSYSDNYEQYF.

This sequence joins TRBV9 and TRBJ2-2, with TRBD2 matching 7 bases. The CDR3 length is 13 residues. Germline V gene sequence: CDR1 SGDLS, CDR2 YYNGEE. J gave up 9 bases and V 3 bases, and 5 bases lay outside the gene matches. DNA for the CDR3: TGTGCCAGCAGCGGGGGGGGGATCCGGGAGCTGTTTTTT. The encoded protein is CASSGGGIRELFF.

The gene calls are TRBV12-3 or TRBV12-4 and TRBJ2-3; TRBD2 might be the D (5 bases). V was clipped by 3 bases and J by 5 bases, with 6 bases between them. This CDR3 comprises 12 residues. The CDR3 DNA reads TGTGCCAGCAGTTTTCGGGAAGATACGCAGTATTTT. Protein product: CASSFREDTQYF.

The chain has TRBV4-3 and TRBJ2-1; 7 positions agree with TRBD2. V shed 0 bases, J shed 4 bases, and the junction held 0 bases outside the gene matches. The length of the CDR3 is 14 residues. Germline CDR1 LGHNA, CDR2 YSLEER. The CDR3 sequence is CASSQDGRYNEQFF. CDR3 coding DNA: TGCGCCAGCAGCCAAGACGGGAGGTACAATGAGCAGTTCTTC.

CDR3: CASSLTPGLVSEQYF. DNA of the CDR3: TGTGCCAGCAGCTTAACCCCGGGACTAGTTTCCGAGCAGTACTTC. V gene TRBV7-3 combines with J gene TRBJ2-7; 8 bases fit TRBD2. The junction had 7 bases not matched to a gene; V was cut back by 0 bases and J by 6 bases. The CDR3 is 15 residues long. The germline CDR1 and CDR2 sequences are SGHTA and FQGTGA.

This chain uses TRBV7-9 with TRBJ1-2, with D unresolved. Trimming cost V 4 bases and J 8 bases, with 17 bases left between them. Germline CDR1 is SEHNR and CDR2 is FQNEAQ (reference sequence). CDR3 length equals 14 residues. The CDR3 loop is CASSSPGLQLGYTF. CDR3 nucleotide sequence: TGTGCCAGCAGCTCCCCAGGACTGCAGCTAGGCTACACCTTC. Full variable domain (missing parts from reference TRBV7-9 and TRBJ1-2): DTGVSQNPRHKITKRGQNVTFRCDPISEHNRLYWYRQTLGQGPEFLTYFQNEAQLEKSRLLSDRFSAERPKGSFSTLEIQRTEQGDSAMYLCASSSPGLQLGYTFGSGTRLTVV.

This chain connects TRBV6-5 to TRBJ1-3; D gene uncertain. In germline, CDR1 is MNHEY, CDR2 SVGAGI. Between the trimmed V and J ends, which lost 5 bases and 0 bases, there was a span of 5 bases. The CDR3 has 13 amino acids. The CDR3 sequence: CASSLSSGNTIYF. The CDR3 DNA is TGTGCCAGCAGTCTGAGCTCTGGAAACACCATATATTTT.

This chain connects TRBV19 to TRBJ2-1; no firm D call. The CDR3 sequence is 14 residues long. With 1 base removed from V and 0 bases from J, the gap between germline ends came to 4 bases. The V gene's germline CDR1 is LNHDA and CDR2 SQIVND (reference sequence). The CDR3 sequence: CASSIVPSYNEQFF. In nucleotides, the CDR3 is TGTGCCAGTAGTATAGTACCCTCCTACAATGAGCAGTTCTTC.

The V and J genes are TRBV4-3 and TRBJ1-3, with a tentative D call TRBD1 (6 bases). With 3 bases removed from V and 0 bases from J, the gap between germline ends came to 18 bases. In germline, CDR1 is LGHNA, CDR2 YSLEER. The CDR3 length is 18 residues. CDR3 nucleotide sequence: TGCGCCAGCAGCCAGGTTGCGGACAGCCCATTCTCTGGAAACACCATATATTTT. It yields the protein CASSQVADSPFSGNTIYF.